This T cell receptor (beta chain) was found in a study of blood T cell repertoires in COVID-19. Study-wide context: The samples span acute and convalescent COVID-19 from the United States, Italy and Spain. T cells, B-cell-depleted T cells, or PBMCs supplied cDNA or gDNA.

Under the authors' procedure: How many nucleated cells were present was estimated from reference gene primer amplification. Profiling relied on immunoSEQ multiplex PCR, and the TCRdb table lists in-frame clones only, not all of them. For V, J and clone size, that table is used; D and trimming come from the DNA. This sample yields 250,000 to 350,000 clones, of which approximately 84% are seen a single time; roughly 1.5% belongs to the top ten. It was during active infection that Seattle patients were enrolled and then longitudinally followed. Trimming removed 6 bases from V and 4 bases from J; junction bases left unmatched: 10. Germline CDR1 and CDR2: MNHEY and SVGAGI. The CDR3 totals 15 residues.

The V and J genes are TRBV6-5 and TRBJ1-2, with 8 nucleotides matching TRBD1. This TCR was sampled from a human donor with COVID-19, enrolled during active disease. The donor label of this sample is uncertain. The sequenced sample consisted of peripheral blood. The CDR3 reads CASSYDRGYLYGYTF. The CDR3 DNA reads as TGTGCCAGCAGCTACGACAGGGGATACCTCTATGGCTACACCTTC.